Reported below is one T cell receptor (beta chain). The CDR3 has 14 amino acids. Germline V gene data show CDR1 as MGHRA and CDR2 as YSYEKL. V was clipped by 0 bases and J by 4 bases, with 6 bases between them. Method: immunoSEQ multiplex PCR; TCRdb's copy keeps in-frame clones and lacks some. The table has over 300,000 clones, 86% seen once. The data stem from a study of blood T cell repertoires in COVID-19. Background on the study: COVID-19 samples from acute and convalescent phases originated in the United States, Italy and Spain.

Participant age was about 18 to 89 years, and participants resided in roughly 25 US areas. Specimen: PBMCs or T cells enriched from blood (not recorded which). This chain joins TRBV4-1 and TRBJ1-4; D is unclear. The TCR comes from a woman younger than 35 who had recovered from COVID-19. The CDR3 coding sequence is TGCGCCAGCAGCCAAGATCGGGATAATGAAAAACTGTTTTTT. Its protein is CASSQDRDNEKLFF.